Listed below are T cell receptor beta chains from one sample, sequenced in a study of vaccination effects on CD4 cells after COVID-19. Antigens of these TCRs are unknown. Repertoires were generated with immunoSEQ multiplex PCR, while TCRdb's copy carries only in-frame clones and drops some. The sample carries some 19,000 clones, more than 65% recorded once. The sample was CD4+ T cells from PBMCs cultured with HCoV-NL63 spike peptides, taken before COVID-19 vaccination. These receptors all stem from a human donor who received a COVID-19 vaccine. Both conserved end residues are part of each CDR3. The order of the fields is D gene, clone size, J gene, V gene, CDR3 DNA, CDR3 protein. The D gene is left open where the match is weak. Expanded clones get a size class; other rows say once, few or many, or leave the size out.

NA	NA	TRBJ2-7	TRBV6-2/TRBV6-3	TGTGCCAGCAGTTACTCCGGGGTTACCTACGAGCAGTACTTC	CASSYSGVTYEQYF
TRBD1	NA	TRBJ2-7	TRBV3-1/TRBV3-2	TGTGCCAGCATCCGGGACAGGACCTACGAGCAGTACTTC	CASIRDRTYEQYF
NA	NA	TRBJ2-1	TRBV5-1	TGCGCCAGCAGCTTGGCTCTGACAGCAAATGAGCAGTTCTTC	CASSLALTANEQFF
TRBD2	NA	TRBJ2-3	TRBV7-9	TGTGCCAGCAGCTCCGGGGGGGGGCTCACAGATACGCAGTATTTT	CASSSGGGLTDTQYF
NA	NA	TRBJ1-1	TRBV6-5	TGTGCCAGCATCCCGAGAGGGACGTTTTACACTGAAGCTTTCTTT	CASIPRGTFYTEAFF
NA	few	TRBJ1-1	TRBV5-1	TGCGCCAGCAGCTTAACAGGGAGGGCTGAAGCTTTCTTT	CASSLTGRAEAFF
NA	few	TRBJ1-2	TRBV7-3	TGTGCCAGCAGCCAGGGCGGTGGCATTAACTATGGCTACACCTTC	CASSQGGGINYGYTF
TRBD1	NA	TRBJ1-1	TRBV27	TGTGCCAGCGGCGAACAGGGGCGGGACACTGAAGCTTTCTTT	CASGEQGRDTEAFF
NA	once	TRBJ1-4	TRBV28	TGTGCCAGCAGCGTCGCCGGGACCGCCAGGGGAAAACTGTTTTTT	CASSVAGTARGKLFF
TRBD2	NA	TRBJ2-3	TRBV5-1	TGCGCCAGCAGCTCACGAACTAGCGGACTCACAGATACGCAGTATTTT	CASSSRTSGLTDTQYF
NA	NA	TRBJ1-6	TRBV6-5	TGTGCCAGCAGTTACGGGGACGGTGTTGGTAATTCACCCCTCCACTTT	CASSYGDGVGNSPLHF
TRBD2	large	TRBJ2-3	TRBV6-6	TGTGCCAGCAGCTTTAAGACTAGCGGGGGAGGACATACGCAGTATTTT	CASSFKTSGGGHTQYF
NA	NA	TRBJ2-6	TRBV6-5	TGTGCCAGCAGACCAGACAACTCTGGGGCCAACGTCCTGACTTTC	CASRPDNSGANVLTF
TRBD1	NA	TRBJ1-3	TRBV12-5	TGTGCTAGTGGTTTGTCCGACAGGGCTGGAAACACCATATATTTT	CASGLSDRAGNTIYF
NA	NA	TRBJ2-1	TRBV3-1/TRBV3-2	TGTGCCAGCAGCCGTTTCGGAGAATCTTACAATGAGCAGTTCTTC	CASSRFGESYNEQFF
NA	NA	TRBJ1-3	TRBV4-1	TGCGCCAGCAGCCAAGCCGGAAACACCATATATTTT	CASSQAGNTIYF
NA	once	TRBJ1-4	TRBV7-6	TGTGCCAGCAGCTTAGGATCGGCGGGGGCGGGCGAAAAACTGTTTTTT	CASSLGSAGAGEKLFF
TRBD1	NA	TRBJ1-6	TRBV15	TGTGCCACCAGCAGAGCACCAACCGGGACAGCGACAAATTCACCCCTCCACTTT	CATSRAPTGTATNSPLHF
NA	NA	TRBJ1-6	TRBV6-5	TGTGCCAGCATCTGGACCCTGGCCTCACCCCTCCACTTT	CASIWTLASPLHF
NA	NA	TRBJ1-1	TRBV19	TGTGCCAGTAGTATGGGTGGAAACACTGAAGCTTTCTTT	CASSMGGNTEAFF
NA	NA	TRBJ2-5	TRBV27	TGTGCCAGCAGTTTACTCGGTCTCCAAGAGACCCAGTACTTC	CASSLLGLQETQYF
NA	NA	TRBJ2-1	TRBV6-1	TGTGCCAGCAGTGAGGGCGGAAGCTCCTACAATGAGCAGTTCTTC	CASSEGGSSYNEQFF
NA	NA	TRBJ2-1	TRBV28	TGTGCCAGCAGAAAGAGCTCCTACAATGAGCAGTTCTTC	CASRKSSYNEQFF
TRBD2	NA	TRBJ2-1	TRBV9	TGTGCCAGCAGCGTAGGCGGAGGGCTAGCGGGGTATGAGCAGTTCTTC	CASSVGGGLAGYEQFF
NA	NA	TRBJ2-1	TRBV6-5	TGTGCCGGCAGCTATTACAATGAGCAGTTCTTC	CAGSYYNEQFF
NA	NA	TRBJ1-2	TRBV7-9	TGTGCCAGCAGCTTAGAGGGCCCTAACTATGGCTACACCTTC	CASSLEGPNYGYTF
NA	NA	TRBJ1-4	TRBV6-1	TGTGCCAGCAGTGAAGGGGGGATGAATGAAAAACTGTTTTTT	CASSEGGMNEKLFF
NA	NA	TRBJ1-1	TRBV7-2	TGTGCCAGCAGCCCCCAGGGAGTCACTGAAGCTTTCTTT	CASSPQGVTEAFF
NA	NA	TRBJ1-1	TRBV11-2	TGTGCCAGCAGCTTACTCCGGCCCACTGAAGCTTTCTTT	CASSLLRPTEAFF
TRBD1	NA	TRBJ1-5	TRBV30	TGTGCCTGGTCCGGACAGGGTCCTCAGCCCCAGCATTTT	CAWSGQGPQPQHF
NA	NA	TRBJ1-1	TRBV5-1	TGCGCCAGCAGCCGGGACCGAGGGGGTAGCACTGAAGCTTTCTTT	CASSRDRGGSTEAFF
NA	NA	TRBJ2-2	TRBV12-5	TGTGCTAGTGGTCCTTCGAACACCGGGGAGCTGTTTTTT	CASGPSNTGELFF
NA	NA	TRBJ2-3	TRBV7-3	TGTGCCAGCAGCCCTTTGGCGCCTGGAGTTAAGTATTTT	CASSPLAPGVKYF
NA	NA	TRBJ2-7	TRBV5-1	TGCGCCAGCAGCCCTCAGACATCCAGTTACGAGCAGTACTTC	CASSPQTSSYEQYF
NA	NA	TRBJ2-7	TRBV2	TGTGCCAGCACCCTTATGGGGCTAGTCCCTTTGGGCGAGCAGTACTTC	CASTLMGLVPLGEQYF
NA	NA	TRBJ2-7	TRBV19	TGTGCCAGTAGATCGAGGGAGGAGCGCTACGAGCAGTACTTC	CASRSREERYEQYF
TRBD1	NA	TRBJ1-1	TRBV7-2	TGTGCCAGCAGCTCGGGACAGGGGGTAGAAGCTTTCTTT	CASSSGQGVEAFF
NA	NA	TRBJ1-1	TRBV6-5	TGTGCCAGCAGTCGGGAATTGGGGGGCACTGAAGCTTTCTTT	CASSRELGGTEAFF
TRBD1	NA	TRBJ2-1	TRBV7-2	TGTGCCAGCAGCTTGACAGGGGGCAATGAGCAGTTCTTC	CASSLTGGNEQFF
NA	NA	TRBJ1-5	TRBV12-3/TRBV12-4	TGTGCCAGCAGTCCTAGGGGGAATCAGCCCCAGCATTTT	CASSPRGNQPQHF
TRBD2	NA	TRBJ2-5	TRBV4-1	TGCGCCAGCAGCCAAGTCCGGCTAGCGGGAGTTCCGCAAGAGACCCAGTACTTC	CASSQVRLAGVPQETQYF
TRBD1	NA	TRBJ1-2	TRBV4-2	TGTGCCAGCAGCCAAGATGGGACAGGGCGCGTCTACACCTTC	CASSQDGTGRVYTF
TRBD1	NA	TRBJ1-2	TRBV6-4	TGTGCCAGCAGTGAAACAGGGGGAGGCTACACCTTC	CASSETGGGYTF
NA	NA	TRBJ2-1	TRBV9	TGTGCCAGCAGCACGCCAGGGGCGCGTCAAAATGAGCAGTTCTTC	CASSTPGARQNEQFF
NA	once	TRBJ2-6	TRBV6-2/TRBV6-3	TGTGCCAGCAGTGCCCGCCCAGGGGGGGCCAACGTCCTGACTTTC	CASSARPGGANVLTF
NA	NA	TRBJ1-6	TRBV5-1	TGCGCCAGCAGCTCCCGGAGTAATTCACCCCTCCACTTT	CASSSRSNSPLHF
NA	NA	TRBJ2-5	TRBV29-1	TGCAGCGTTGAAGGGGGACCCCCATCCCAAGAGACCCAGTACTTC	CSVEGGPPSQETQYF
TRBD1	NA	TRBJ2-1	TRBV20-1	TGCAGTGCTGTCAGGGGGCCGTTCTTC	CSAVRGPFF
NA	NA	TRBJ2-7	TRBV4-1	TGCGCCAGCAGCCACGAAACAGGACTCTCCTACGAGCAGTACTTC	CASSHETGLSYEQYF
NA	NA	TRBJ1-1	TRBV10-3	TGTGCCATCAGTAAGGGACGTGGGTTCACTGAAGCTTTCTTT	CAISKGRGFTEAFF
TRBD1	few	TRBJ1-2	TRBV12-3/TRBV12-4	TGTGCCAGCAGGTCACAGGGGGATCGAGGCTACACCTTC	CASRSQGDRGYTF
NA	NA	TRBJ1-1	TRBV10-3	TGTGCCATCAGTGAGGACACCCTCATGAACACTGAAGCTTTCTTT	CAISEDTLMNTEAFF